This T cell receptor (beta chain) was observed in a study of cytomegalovirus exposure and HLA in healthy donors. The study ran its PCR with 60 Vbeta and 13 Jbeta primers. Method: immunoSEQ multiplex PCR; TCRdb's copy keeps in-frame clones and lacks some. The sample lists around 100,000 clones, around 83% occurring once. Germline assignment: CDR1 MNHNS and CDR2 SASEGT. The CDR3 is 14 amino acids. Between the trimmed V and J ends, which lost 5 bases and 7 bases, there was a span of 14 bases. This receptor was identified in a man aged 25-40 years in good health and CMV-seronegative. The chain uses TRBV6-1 and TRBJ1-4, with a weak D call TRBD1 (6 bases). Sequenced material: PBMCs. The CDR3 protein is CASSSGESGEKLFF. In DNA form, the CDR3 reads TGTGCCAGCAGTTCAGGGGAGAGTGGTGAAAAACTGTTTTTT.